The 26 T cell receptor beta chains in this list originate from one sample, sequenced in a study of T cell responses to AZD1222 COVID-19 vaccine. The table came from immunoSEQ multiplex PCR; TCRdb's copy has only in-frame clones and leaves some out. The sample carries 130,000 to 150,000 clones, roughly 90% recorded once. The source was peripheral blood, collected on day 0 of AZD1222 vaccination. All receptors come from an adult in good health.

In DNA, the CDR3 is TGTGCCAGCAGCCAGTACAATGAGCAGTTCTTC. This translates into CASSQYNEQFF. This chain connects TRBV11-2 to TRBJ2-1; D unresolved. The CDR3 covers 11 residues. Germline V gives CDR1 SGHAT, CDR2 FQNNGV. Trimming removed 5 bases at V and 4 bases at J, with 3 bases between.

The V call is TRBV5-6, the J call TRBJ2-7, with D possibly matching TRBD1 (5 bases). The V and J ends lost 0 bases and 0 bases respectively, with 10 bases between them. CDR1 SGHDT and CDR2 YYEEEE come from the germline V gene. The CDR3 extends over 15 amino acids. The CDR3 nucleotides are TGTGCCAGCAGCTTGGGGCCAGACAGCTCCTACGAGCAGTACTTC. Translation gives CASSLGPDSSYEQYF.

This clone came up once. This CDR3 reads CASSYSGRQYF. The CDR3 region has the DNA TGTGCCAGCAGTTACTCGGGGCGGCAGTACTTC. The J gene is TRBJ2-7, the V gene TRBV6-6; D is perhaps TRBD1 (5 bases). The CDR3 runs 11 residues. The germline V gene encodes CDR1 MNHNY and CDR2 SVGAGI (reference sequence). Trimming took 0 bases from V and 9 from J, leaving 6 bases between them.

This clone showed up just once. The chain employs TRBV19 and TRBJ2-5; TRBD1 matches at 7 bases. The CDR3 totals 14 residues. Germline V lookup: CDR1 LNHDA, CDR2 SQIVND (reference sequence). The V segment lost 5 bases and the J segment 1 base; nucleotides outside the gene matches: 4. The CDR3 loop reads CASSPWTGQETQYF. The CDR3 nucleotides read TGTGCCAGTAGTCCGTGGACAGGCCAAGAGACCCAGTACTTC.

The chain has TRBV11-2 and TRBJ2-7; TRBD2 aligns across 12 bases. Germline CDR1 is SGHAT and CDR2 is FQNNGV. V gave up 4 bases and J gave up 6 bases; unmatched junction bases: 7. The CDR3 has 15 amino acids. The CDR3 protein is CASSSRLAGEGEQYF. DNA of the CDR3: TGTGCCAGCAGCTCACGACTAGCGGGAGAGGGCGAGCAGTACTTC.

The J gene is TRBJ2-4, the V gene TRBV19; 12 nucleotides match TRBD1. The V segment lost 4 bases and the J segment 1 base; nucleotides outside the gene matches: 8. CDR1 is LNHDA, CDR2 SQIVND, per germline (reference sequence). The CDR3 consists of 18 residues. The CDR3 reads CASSNRDRGRVAKNIQYF. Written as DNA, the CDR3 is TGTGCCAGTAGTAACCGGGACAGGGGGCGCGTGGCCAAAAACATTCAGTACTTC.

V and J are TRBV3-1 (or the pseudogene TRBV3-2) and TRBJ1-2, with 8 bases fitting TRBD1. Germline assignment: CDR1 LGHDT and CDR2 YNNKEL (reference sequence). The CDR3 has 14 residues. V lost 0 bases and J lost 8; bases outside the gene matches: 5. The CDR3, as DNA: TGTGCCAGCAGCCAAGATCAGGGGGCTAGGGGCTACACCTTC. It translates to CASSQDQGARGYTF.

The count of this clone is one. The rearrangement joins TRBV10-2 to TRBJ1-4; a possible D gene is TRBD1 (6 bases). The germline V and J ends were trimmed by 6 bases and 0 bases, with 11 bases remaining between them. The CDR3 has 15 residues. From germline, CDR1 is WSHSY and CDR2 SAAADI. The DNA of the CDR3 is TGCGCCAGCAGAGACCCAGGGGCAACTAATGAAAAACTGTTTTTT. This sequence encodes CASRDPGATNEKLFF.

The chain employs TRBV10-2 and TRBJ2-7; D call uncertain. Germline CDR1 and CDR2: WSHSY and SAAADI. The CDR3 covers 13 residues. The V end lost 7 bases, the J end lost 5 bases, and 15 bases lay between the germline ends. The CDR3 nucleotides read TGCGCCAGCACCCAGAACCGTAAGGACGAGCAGTACTTC. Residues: CASTQNRKDEQYF.

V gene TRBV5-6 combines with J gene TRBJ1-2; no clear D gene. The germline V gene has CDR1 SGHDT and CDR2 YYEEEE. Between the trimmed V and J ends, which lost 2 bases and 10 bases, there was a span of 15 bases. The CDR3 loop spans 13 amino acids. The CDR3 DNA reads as TGTGCCAGCAGCTTTTTGGGTCTTGAGGCCTACACCTTC. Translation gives CASSFLGLEAYTF.

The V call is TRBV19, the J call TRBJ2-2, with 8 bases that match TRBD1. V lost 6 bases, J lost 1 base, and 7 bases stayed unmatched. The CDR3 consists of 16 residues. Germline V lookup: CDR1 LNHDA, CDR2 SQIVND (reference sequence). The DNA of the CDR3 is TGTGCCAGTAGCCCATGGACAGGGAGGAACACCGGGGAGCTGTTTTTT. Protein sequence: CASSPWTGRNTGELFF.

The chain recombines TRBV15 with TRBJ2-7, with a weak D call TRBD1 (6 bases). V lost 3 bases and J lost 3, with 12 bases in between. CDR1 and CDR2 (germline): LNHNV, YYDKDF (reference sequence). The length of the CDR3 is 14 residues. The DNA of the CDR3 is TGTGCCACCAGCAGGGGGGACAAAGGCTACGAGCAGTACTTC. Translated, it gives CATSRGDKGYEQYF. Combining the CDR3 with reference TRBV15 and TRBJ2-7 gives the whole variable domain DAMVIQNPRYQVTQFGKPVTLSCSQTLNHNVMYWYQQKSSQAPKLLFHYYDKDFNNEADTPDNFQSRRPNTSFCFLDIRSPGLGDTAMYLCATSRGDKGYEQYFGPGTRLTVT.

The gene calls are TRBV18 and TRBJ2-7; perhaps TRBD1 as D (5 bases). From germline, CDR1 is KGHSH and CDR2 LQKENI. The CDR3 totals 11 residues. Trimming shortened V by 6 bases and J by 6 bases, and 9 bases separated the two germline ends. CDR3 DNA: TGTGCCAGCTCCCCAGGGCTCGAGCAGTACTTC. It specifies CASSPGLEQYF. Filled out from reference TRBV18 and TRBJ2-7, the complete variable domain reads NAGVMQNPRHLVRRRGQEARLRCSPMKGHSHVYWYRQLPEEGLKFMVYLQKENIIDESGMPKERFSAEFPKEGPSILRIQQVVRGDSAAYFCASSPGLEQYFGPGTRLTVT.

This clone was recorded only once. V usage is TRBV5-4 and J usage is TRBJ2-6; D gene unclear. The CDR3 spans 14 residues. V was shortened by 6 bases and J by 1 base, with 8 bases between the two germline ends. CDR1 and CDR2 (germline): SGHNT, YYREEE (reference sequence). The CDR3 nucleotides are TGTGCCAGCAAAAGGGAATCTGGGGCCAACGTCCTGACTTTC. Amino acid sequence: CASKRESGANVLTF. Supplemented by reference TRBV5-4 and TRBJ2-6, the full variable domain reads ETGVTQSPTHLIKTRGQQVTLRCSSQSGHNTVSWYQQALGQGPQFIFQYYREEENGRGNFPPRFSGLQFPNYSSELNVNALELDDSALYLCASKRESGANVLTFGAGSRLTVL.

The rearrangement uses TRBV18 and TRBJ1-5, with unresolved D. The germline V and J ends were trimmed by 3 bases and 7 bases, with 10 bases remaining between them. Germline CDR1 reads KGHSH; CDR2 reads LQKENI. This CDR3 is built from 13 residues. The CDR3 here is CASSPSGLQPQHF. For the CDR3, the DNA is TGTGCCAGCTCACCTAGCGGGTTGCAGCCCCAGCATTTT.

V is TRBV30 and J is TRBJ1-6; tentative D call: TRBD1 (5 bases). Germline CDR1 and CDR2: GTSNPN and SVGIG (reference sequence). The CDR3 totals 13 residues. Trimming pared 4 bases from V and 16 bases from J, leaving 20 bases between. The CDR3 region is CAWNRDSGVTLHF. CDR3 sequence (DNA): TGTGCCTGGAACCGGGACTCCGGGGTTACGCTCCACTTT. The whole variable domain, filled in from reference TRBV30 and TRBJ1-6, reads SQTIHQWPATLVQPVGSPLSLECTVEGTSNPNLYWYRQAAGRGLQLLFYSVGIGQISSEVPQNLSASRPQDRQFILSSKKLLLSDSGFYLCAWNRDSGVTLHFGNGTRLTVT.

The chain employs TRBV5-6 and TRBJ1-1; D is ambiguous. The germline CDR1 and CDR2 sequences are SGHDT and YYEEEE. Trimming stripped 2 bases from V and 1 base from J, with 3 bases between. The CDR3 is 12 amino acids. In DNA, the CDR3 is TGTGCCAGCAGCTTAAAGAACACTGAAGCTTTCTTT. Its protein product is CASSLKNTEAFF.

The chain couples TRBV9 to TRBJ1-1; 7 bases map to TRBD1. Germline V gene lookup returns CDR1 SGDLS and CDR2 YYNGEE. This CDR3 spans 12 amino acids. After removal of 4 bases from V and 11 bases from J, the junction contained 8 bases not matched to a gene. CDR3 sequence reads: CASSSRTGGAFF. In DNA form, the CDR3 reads TGTGCCAGCAGCTCCAGGACAGGAGGTGCTTTCTTT. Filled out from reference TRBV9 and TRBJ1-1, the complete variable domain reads DSGVTQTPKHLITATGQRVTLRCSPRSGDLSVYWYQQSLDQGLQFLIQYYNGEERAKGNILERFSAQQFPDLHSELNLSSLELGDSALYFCASSSRTGGAFFGQGTRLTVV.

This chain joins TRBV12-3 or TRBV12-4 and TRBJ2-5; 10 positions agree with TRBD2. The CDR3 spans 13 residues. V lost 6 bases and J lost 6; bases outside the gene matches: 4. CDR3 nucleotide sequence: TGTGCCAGCAGCGAAGCGGGAGGGAAGACCCAGTACTTC. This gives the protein CASSEAGGKTQYF.

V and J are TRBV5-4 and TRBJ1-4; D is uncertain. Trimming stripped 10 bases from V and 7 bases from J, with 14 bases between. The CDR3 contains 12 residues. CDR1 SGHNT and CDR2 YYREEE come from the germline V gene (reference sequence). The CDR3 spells CAFRAQGEKLFF. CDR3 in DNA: TGTGCCTTCCGGGCTCAAGGTGAAAAACTGTTTTTT.

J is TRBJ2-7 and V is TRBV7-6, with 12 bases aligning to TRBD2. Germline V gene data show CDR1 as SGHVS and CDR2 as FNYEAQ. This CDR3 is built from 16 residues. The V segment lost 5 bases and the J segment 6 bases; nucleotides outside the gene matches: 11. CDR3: CASSRYPPSGGGEQYF. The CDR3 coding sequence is TGTGCCAGCAGCCGCTACCCCCCTAGCGGGGGGGGCGAGCAGTACTTC.

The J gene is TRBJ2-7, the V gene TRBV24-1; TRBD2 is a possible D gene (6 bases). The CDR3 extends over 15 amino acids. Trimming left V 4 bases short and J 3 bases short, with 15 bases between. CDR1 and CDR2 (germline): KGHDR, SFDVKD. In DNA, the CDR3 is TGTGCCACCAGTGAGGGGAAAGGGACTCTCTACGAGCAGTACTTC. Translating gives CATSEGKGTLYEQYF.

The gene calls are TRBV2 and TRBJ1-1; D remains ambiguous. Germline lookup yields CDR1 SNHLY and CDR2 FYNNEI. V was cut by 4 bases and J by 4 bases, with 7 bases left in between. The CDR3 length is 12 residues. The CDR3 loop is CASSVLTTEAFF. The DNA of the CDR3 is TGTGCCAGCAGTGTTTTAACCACTGAAGCTTTCTTT.

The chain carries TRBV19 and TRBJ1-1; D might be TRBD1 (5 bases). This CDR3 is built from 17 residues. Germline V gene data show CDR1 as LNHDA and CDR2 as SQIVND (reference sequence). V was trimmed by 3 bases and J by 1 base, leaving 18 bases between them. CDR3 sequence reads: CASSMFGGRGPNTEAFF. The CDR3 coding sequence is TGTGCCAGTAGTATGTTCGGGGGGAGGGGTCCGAACACTGAAGCTTTCTTT.

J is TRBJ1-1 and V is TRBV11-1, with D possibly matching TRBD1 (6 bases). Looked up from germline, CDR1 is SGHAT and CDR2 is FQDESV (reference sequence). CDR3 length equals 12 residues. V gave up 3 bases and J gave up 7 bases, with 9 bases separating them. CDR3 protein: CASSFDRYEAFF. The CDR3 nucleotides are TGTGCCAGCAGCTTCGACAGGTATGAAGCTTTCTTT.

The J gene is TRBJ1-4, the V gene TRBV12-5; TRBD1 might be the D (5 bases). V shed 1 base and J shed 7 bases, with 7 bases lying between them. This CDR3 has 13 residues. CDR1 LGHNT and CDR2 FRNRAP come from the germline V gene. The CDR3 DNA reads TGTGCTAGTGGTTTGGCGGGGCCTGAAAAACTGTTTTTT. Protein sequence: CASGLAGPEKLFF.